The 23 T cell receptor beta chains presented below share a single source sample, sequenced in a study of T cell responses to AZD1222 COVID-19 vaccine. Profiled with immunoSEQ multiplex PCR; TCRdb holds only in-frame clones, not every one. The sample has 150,000 to 200,000 clones, roughly 92% seen once. This specimen was peripheral blood, taken on day 0 of AZD1222 vaccination. Receptors were obtained from an adult in good health.

The V call is TRBV20-1, the J call TRBJ1-5; D ambiguous. The CDR3 consists of 10 residues. Trimming removed 3 bases at V and 5 bases at J, with 2 bases between. Germline assignment: CDR1 DFQATT and CDR2 SNEGSKA (reference sequence). DNA of the CDR3: TGCAGTGCTAGTGATCAGCCCCAGCATTTT. Protein sequence: CSASDQPQHF.

CDR3 in DNA: TGCGCCAGCAGCTTAGGGACAGGACACTATGGCTACACCTTC. Translated, it gives CASSLGTGHYGYTF. V is TRBV5-1 and J is TRBJ1-2; TRBD1 aligns across 8 bases. The ends lost 2 bases at V and 3 bases at J; junction bases unmatched: 3. CDR1 and CDR2 (germline): SGHRS, YFSETQ. This CDR3 is 14 amino acids long.

The V and J genes are TRBV9 and TRBJ2-2; no definite D call. Germline V lookup: CDR1 SGDLS, CDR2 YYNGEE. Deletions cut 4 bases from V and 0 bases from J, with 13 bases between. The CDR3 extends over 16 amino acids. The CDR3 nucleotides are TGTGCCAGCAGCTATAGGACCACCCCGAACACCGGGGAGCTGTTTTTT. Protein sequence: CASSYRTTPNTGELFF.

V gene TRBV19 combines with J gene TRBJ2-7, with 12 bases aligning to TRBD1. From germline, CDR1 is LNHDA and CDR2 SQIVND (reference sequence). The CDR3 contains 15 residues. V was clipped by 4 bases and J by 3 bases; unmatched bases: 4. This CDR3 is CASSTRDRGLYEQYF. In DNA, the CDR3 is TGTGCCAGTAGTACCCGGGACAGGGGGCTCTACGAGCAGTACTTC.

The gene calls are TRBV9 and TRBJ2-7, with D possibly TRBD1 on 6 matching bases. Trimming left V 4 bases short and J 2 bases short, with 19 bases between. From germline, CDR1 is SGDLS and CDR2 YYNGEE. The CDR3 contains 16 residues. In DNA, the CDR3 is TGTGCCAGCAGCCCCCACAGTGGGGGCTTCCCCTACGAGCAGTACTTC. The encoded protein is CASSPHSGGFPYEQYF. Full variable domain (remainder filled in from reference TRBV9 and TRBJ2-7): DSGVTQTPKHLITATGQRVTLRCSPRSGDLSVYWYQQSLDQGLQFLIQYYNGEERAKGNILERFSAQQFPDLHSELNLSSLELGDSALYFCASSPHSGGFPYEQYFGPGTRLTVT.

This rearrangement joins TRBV10-3 to TRBJ1-1, with a weak D call TRBD1 (6 bases). Trimming left V 5 bases short and J 8 bases short, with 12 bases between. In germline, CDR1 is ENHRY, CDR2 SYGVKD. The length of the CDR3 is 12 residues. CDR3 in DNA: TGTGCCATCAGTAGAACAGGGATCGAAGCTTTCTTT. Residues: CAISRTGIEAFF.

The V call is TRBV27, the J call TRBJ1-5; TRBD1 matches at 7 bases. The CDR3 is 15 residues long. Germline V gives CDR1 MNHEY, CDR2 SMNVEV (reference sequence). The V segment lost 3 bases and the J segment 2 bases; nucleotides outside the gene matches: 4. DNA for the CDR3: TGTGCCAGCAGTTTGGAGGGGGCTGGCAATCAGCCCCAGCATTTT. Encoded protein: CASSLEGAGNQPQHF.

The chain uses TRBV19 and TRBJ1-5; D perhaps matches TRBD1 (5 bases). V dropped 3 bases and J dropped 8 bases, with 11 bases sitting between them. This CDR3 is built from 13 residues. Germline lookup yields CDR1 LNHDA and CDR2 SQIVND (reference sequence). The CDR3 nucleotides read TGTGCCAGTAGTATGTCCGGCAGGGAGCCCCAGCATTTT. Residues: CASSMSGREPQHF.

This sequence joins TRBV5-1 and TRBJ1-2; 8 bases match TRBD1. Unmatched junction bases numbered 3, after V lost 0 bases and J lost 2 bases. Germline V lookup: CDR1 SGHRS, CDR2 YFSETQ. This CDR3 region has 15 residues. As DNA, the CDR3 is TGCGCCAGCAGCTTGGGGACAGGGCCAAACTATGGCTACACCTTC. Protein: CASSLGTGPNYGYTF.

This chain connects TRBV5-8 to TRBJ1-2, with D tentatively TRBD1 (5 bases). Trimming removed 0 bases at V and 0 bases at J, with 6 bases between. CDR1 and CDR2 (germline): SGHTS, YDEGEE. This CDR3 has 14 amino acids. The CDR3 sequence is CASSLEGANYGYTF. The DNA for the CDR3 is TGTGCCAGCAGCTTGGAAGGGGCTAACTATGGCTACACCTTC.

This chain links TRBV27 with TRBJ2-7; a weak D match, TRBD2 (6 bases). Trimming cost V 5 bases and J 7 bases, with 18 bases left between them. The CDR3 is 14 residues long. From germline, CDR1 is MNHEY and CDR2 SMNVEV (reference sequence). CDR3 bases: TGTGCCAGCAGTATTACGCCCTCGGGGAGGGAGCAGTACTTC. Protein product: CASSITPSGREQYF.

The chain combines TRBV6-6 with TRBJ2-7; D uncertain. With 4 bases removed from V and 3 bases from J, the gap between germline ends came to 13 bases. The CDR3 has 14 residues. Germline CDR1 and CDR2: MNHNY and SVGAGI (reference sequence). The CDR3 loop is CASSSLEKLYEQYF. The CDR3 DNA reads TGTGCCAGCAGTTCCCTGGAGAAGCTCTACGAGCAGTACTTC.

CDR3 in DNA: TGTGCCACCGACCGTGCCGGGACAGGGTCCTACGAGCAGTACTTC. This codes for CATDRAGTGSYEQYF. V is TRBV6-5 and J is TRBJ2-7; 9 nucleotides match TRBD1. Per the germline V gene, CDR1 is MNHEY and CDR2 is SVGAGI. The CDR3 spans 15 residues. Trimming cost V 10 bases and J 1 base; bases outside gene matches: 11.

The count of this clone is one. The genes are TRBV7-3 and TRBJ2-1; D not certain. Germline CDR1 and CDR2: SGHTA and FQGTGA. The CDR3 spans 12 residues. The V gene lost 2 bases and the J gene lost 11 bases, with 10 bases spanning the gap. DNA of the CDR3: TGTGCCAGCAGCTTAGACCAAAAGAAGCAGTTCTTC. This codes for CASSLDQKKQFF. The variable domain in full, with the rest retrieved from reference TRBV7-3 and TRBJ2-1, is GAGVSQTPSNKVTEKGKYVELRCDPISGHTALYWYRQSLGQGPEFLIYFQGTGAADDSGLPNDRFFAVRPEGSVSTLKIQRTERGDSAVYLCASSLDQKKQFFGPGTRLTVL.

V usage is TRBV24-1 and J usage is TRBJ1-4; the match to TRBD1 covers 9 bases. The CDR3 runs to 16 residues. The V segment lost 10 bases and the J segment 4 bases; nucleotides outside the gene matches: 12. From germline, CDR1 is KGHDR and CDR2 SFDVKD. The DNA of the CDR3 is TGTGCCACTACCCGGGACAGGGAGCAGGGTAATGAAAAACTGTTTTTT. Protein: CATTRDREQGNEKLFF.

The chain uses TRBV9 and TRBJ1-3; possible D gene TRBD1, 6 bases. The CDR3 length is 16 residues. With 3 bases removed from V and 4 bases from J, the gap between germline ends came to 17 bases. Germline CDR1 reads SGDLS; CDR2 reads YYNGEE. The CDR3 DNA reads TGTGCCAGCAGCGCCTCGGCTGGGGGCGCGGGAAACACCATATATTTT. Encoded protein: CASSASAGGAGNTIYF.

The chain carries TRBV6-5 and TRBJ2-3; TRBD2 matches at 8 bases. The germline CDR1 and CDR2 sequences are MNHEY and SVGAGI. Germline trimming cut 11 bases from V and 0 bases from J; bases unmatched to any gene: 10. CDR3 length: 15 residues. CDR3 sequence reads: CALHSGGTSTDTQYF. The CDR3 DNA reads TGTGCCTTGCATTCGGGGGGGACCAGCACAGATACGCAGTATTTT.

A note on this clone: This specimen includes other DNA sequences encoding the same CDR3. This chain joins TRBV27 and TRBJ2-7, with D unresolved. Germline V gene sequence: CDR1 MNHEY, CDR2 SMNVEV (reference sequence). The V end was cut by 4 bases, the J end by 3 bases, with 4 bases between. This CDR3 contains 11 residues. The CDR3, as DNA: TGTGCCAGCAGTTCCCGCTACGAGCAGTACTTC. Protein sequence: CASSSRYEQYF.

The chain is built from TRBV7-6 and TRBJ1-1, with D uncertain. Germline V gives CDR1 SGHVS, CDR2 FNYEAQ. CDR3 length: 13 amino acids. V shed 5 bases and J shed 3 bases, with 10 bases lying between them. Here the CDR3 DNA reads TGTGCCAGCAGCCCACAAGGGTACACTGAAGCTTTCTTT. Translated, it gives CASSPQGYTEAFF.

This rearrangement joins TRBV19 to TRBJ2-3; D is ambiguous. Germline CDR1 reads LNHDA; CDR2 reads SQIVND (reference sequence). The CDR3 extends over 13 amino acids. The ends were cut back, 6 bases at V and 6 bases at J, with 13 bases in the middle. The CDR3 sequence is CASRGRHGDTQYF. The CDR3 region has the DNA TGTGCCAGTAGGGGCAGGCATGGGGATACGCAGTATTTT. Supplemented by reference TRBV19 and TRBJ2-3, the full variable domain reads DGGITQSPKYLFRKEGQNVTLSCEQNLNHDAMYWYRQDPGQGLRLIYYSQIVNDFQKGDIAEGYSVSREKKESFPLTVTSAQKNPTAFYLCASRGRHGDTQYFGPGTRLTVL.

V is TRBV3-1 (or the pseudogene TRBV3-2) and J is TRBJ2-1; TRBD2 matches 11 bases. This CDR3 spans 17 amino acids. CDR1 is LGHDT, CDR2 YNNKEL, per germline (reference sequence). V trimming: 2 bases; J trimming: 1 base; junction bases outside the gene matches: 4. CDR3 in amino acids: CASSQTLAGGSYNEQFF. The CDR3 nucleotides are TGTGCCAGCAGCCAAACCCTAGCGGGGGGTTCCTACAATGAGCAGTTCTTC.

The chain is built from TRBV6-5 and TRBJ1-1, with 7 bases fitting TRBD1. Germline loops: CDR1 MNHEY, CDR2 SVGAGI. The CDR3 runs 15 residues. J was trimmed by 4 bases and V by 7 bases; bases with no gene match: 12. The CDR3 sequence: CASTRQGPVGTEAFF. The CDR3 DNA reads TGTGCCAGCACTCGACAGGGCCCGGTGGGCACTGAAGCTTTCTTT.

The chain employs TRBV7-3 and TRBJ1-6; D uncertain. Germline V lookup: CDR1 SGHTA, CDR2 FQGTGA. The V end was cut by 5 bases, the J end by 5 bases, with 7 bases between. CDR3 length equals 13 residues. The CDR3 spells CASSPADNSPLHF. The CDR3 nucleotides are TGTGCCAGCAGCCCAGCGGATAATTCACCCCTCCACTTT.